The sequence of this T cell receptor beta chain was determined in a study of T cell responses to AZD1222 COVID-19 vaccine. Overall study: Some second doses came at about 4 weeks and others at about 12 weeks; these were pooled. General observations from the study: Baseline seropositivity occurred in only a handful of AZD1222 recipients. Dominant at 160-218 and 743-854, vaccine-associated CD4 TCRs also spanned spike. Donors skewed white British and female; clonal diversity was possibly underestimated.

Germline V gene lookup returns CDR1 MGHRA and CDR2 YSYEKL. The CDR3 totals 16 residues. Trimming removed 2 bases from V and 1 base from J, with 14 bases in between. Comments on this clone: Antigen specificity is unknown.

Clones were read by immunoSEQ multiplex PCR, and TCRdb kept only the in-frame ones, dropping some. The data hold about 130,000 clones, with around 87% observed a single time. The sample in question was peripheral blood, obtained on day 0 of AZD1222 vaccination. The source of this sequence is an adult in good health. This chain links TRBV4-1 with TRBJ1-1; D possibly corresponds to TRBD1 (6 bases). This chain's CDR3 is CASSQPNQGRNTEAFF. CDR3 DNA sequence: TGCGCCAGCAGCCAACCAAACCAGGGGCGGAACACTGAAGCTTTCTTT.